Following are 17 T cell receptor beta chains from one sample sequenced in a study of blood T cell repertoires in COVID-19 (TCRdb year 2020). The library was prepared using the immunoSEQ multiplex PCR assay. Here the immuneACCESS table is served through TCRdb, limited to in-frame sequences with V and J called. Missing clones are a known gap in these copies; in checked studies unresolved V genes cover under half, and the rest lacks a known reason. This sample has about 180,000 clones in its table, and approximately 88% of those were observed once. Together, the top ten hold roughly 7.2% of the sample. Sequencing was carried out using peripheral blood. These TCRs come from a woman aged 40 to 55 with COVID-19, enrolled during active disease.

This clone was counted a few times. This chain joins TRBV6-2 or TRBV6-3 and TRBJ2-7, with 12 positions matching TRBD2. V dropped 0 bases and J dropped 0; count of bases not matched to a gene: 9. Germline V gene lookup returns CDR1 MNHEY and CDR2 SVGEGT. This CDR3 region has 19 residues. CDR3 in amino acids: CASSYSGLAGGPGSYEQYF. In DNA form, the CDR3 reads TGTGCCAGCAGTTACTCGGGGCTAGCGGGAGGGCCGGGCTCCTACGAGCAGTACTTC.

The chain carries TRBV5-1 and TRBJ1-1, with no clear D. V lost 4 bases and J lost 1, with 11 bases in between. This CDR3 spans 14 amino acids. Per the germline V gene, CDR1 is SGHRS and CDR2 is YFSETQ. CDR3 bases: TGCGCCAGCAGCATGGCGAGAGGGAACACTGAAGCTTTCTTT. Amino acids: CASSMARGNTEAFF.

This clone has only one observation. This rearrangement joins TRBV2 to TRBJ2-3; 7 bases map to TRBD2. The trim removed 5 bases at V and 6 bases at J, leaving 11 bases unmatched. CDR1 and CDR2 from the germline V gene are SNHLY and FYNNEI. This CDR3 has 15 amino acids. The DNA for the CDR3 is TGTGCCAGCAGTCTAGCGGAGCCCGTCAGGGATACGCAGTATTTT. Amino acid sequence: CASSLAEPVRDTQYF.

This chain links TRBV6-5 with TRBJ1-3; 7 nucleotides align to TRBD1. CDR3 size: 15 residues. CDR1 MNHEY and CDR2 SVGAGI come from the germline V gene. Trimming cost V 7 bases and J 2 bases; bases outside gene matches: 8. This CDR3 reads CASNLQGSAGNTIYF. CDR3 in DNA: TGTGCCAGCAATCTACAGGGGTCGGCTGGAAACACCATATATTTT.

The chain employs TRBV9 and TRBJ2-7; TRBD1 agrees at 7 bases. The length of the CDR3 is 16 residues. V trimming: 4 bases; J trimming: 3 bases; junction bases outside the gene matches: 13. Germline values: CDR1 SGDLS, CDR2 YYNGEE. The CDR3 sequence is CASSTSPGDSYYEQYF. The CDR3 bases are TGTGCCAGCAGCACCTCCCCCGGGGACAGTTACTACGAGCAGTACTTC.

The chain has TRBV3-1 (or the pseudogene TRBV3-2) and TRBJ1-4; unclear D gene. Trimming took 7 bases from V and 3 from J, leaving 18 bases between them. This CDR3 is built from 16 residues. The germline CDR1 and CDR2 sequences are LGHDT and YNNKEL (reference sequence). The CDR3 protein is CASTLRGRPANEKLFF. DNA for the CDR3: TGTGCCAGCACGTTGAGAGGGAGGCCGGCTAATGAAAAACTGTTTTTT.

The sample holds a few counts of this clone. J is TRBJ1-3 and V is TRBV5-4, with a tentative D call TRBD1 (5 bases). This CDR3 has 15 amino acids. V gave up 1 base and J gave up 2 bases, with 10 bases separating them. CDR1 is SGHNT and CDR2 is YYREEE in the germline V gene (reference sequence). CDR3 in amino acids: CASSLQGGAGNTIYF. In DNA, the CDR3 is TGTGCCAGCAGCTTGCAGGGTGGCGCTGGAAACACCATATATTTT. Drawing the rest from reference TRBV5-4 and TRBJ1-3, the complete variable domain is ETGVTQSPTHLIKTRGQQVTLRCSSQSGHNTVSWYQQALGQGPQFIFQYYREEENGRGNFPPRFSGLQFPNYSSELNVNALELDDSALYLCASSLQGGAGNTIYFGEGSWLTVV.

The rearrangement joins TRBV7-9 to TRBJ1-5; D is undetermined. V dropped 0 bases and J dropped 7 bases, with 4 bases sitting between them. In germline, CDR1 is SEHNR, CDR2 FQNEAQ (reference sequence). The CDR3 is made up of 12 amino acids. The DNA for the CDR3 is TGTGCCAGCAGCTTAGCCGGGCAGCCCCAGCATTTT. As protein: CASSLAGQPQHF.

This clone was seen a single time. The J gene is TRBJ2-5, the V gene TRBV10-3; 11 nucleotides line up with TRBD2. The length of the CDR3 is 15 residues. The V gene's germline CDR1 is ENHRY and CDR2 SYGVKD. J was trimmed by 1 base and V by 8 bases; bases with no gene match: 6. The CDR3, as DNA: TGTGCCATCGGAGCTAGCGGGGGGACCCAAGAGACCCAGTACTTC. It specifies CAIGASGGTQETQYF.

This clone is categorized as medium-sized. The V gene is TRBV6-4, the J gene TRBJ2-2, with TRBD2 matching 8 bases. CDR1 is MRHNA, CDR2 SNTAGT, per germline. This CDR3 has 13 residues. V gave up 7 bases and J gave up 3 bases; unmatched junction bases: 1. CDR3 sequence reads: CASTTSDTGELFF. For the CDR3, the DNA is TGTGCCAGCACGACTAGCGACACCGGGGAGCTGTTTTTT.

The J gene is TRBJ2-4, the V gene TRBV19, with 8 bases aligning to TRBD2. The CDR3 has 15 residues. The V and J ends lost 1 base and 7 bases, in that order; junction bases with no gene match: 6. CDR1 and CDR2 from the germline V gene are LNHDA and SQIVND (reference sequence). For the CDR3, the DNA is TGTGCCAGTAGTATAGGGGGACTAGGGGAGAACATTCAGTACTTC. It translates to CASSIGGLGENIQYF.

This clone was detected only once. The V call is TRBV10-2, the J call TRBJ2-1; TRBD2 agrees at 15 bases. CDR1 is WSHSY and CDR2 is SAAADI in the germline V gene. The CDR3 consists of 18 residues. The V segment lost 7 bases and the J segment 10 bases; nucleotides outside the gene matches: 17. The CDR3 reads CASTRTSGRATGGLEQFF. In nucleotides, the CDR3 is TGCGCCAGCACAAGGACTAGCGGGAGGGCCACAGGAGGGTTGGAGCAGTTCTTC.

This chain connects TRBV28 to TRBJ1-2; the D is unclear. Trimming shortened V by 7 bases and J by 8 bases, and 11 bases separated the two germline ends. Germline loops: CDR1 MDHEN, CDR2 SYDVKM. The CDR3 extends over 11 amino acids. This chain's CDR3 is CASTQSGGYTF. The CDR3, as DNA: TGTGCCAGCACCCAATCCGGGGGCTACACCTTC.

The DNA of the CDR3 is TGTGCCAGTAGTTATGACAGGGGGTACGAGCAGTACTTC. Residues: CASSYDRGYEQYF. The chain uses TRBV19 and TRBJ2-7; the match to TRBD1 covers 9 bases. V dropped 5 bases and J dropped 4; count of bases not matched to a gene: 3. The CDR3 sequence is 13 residues long. Germline V CDR1 and CDR2: LNHDA, SQIVND (reference sequence). The full variable domain, completed using reference TRBV19 and TRBJ2-7, is DGGITQSPKYLFRKEGQNVTLSCEQNLNHDAMYWYRQDPGQGLRLIYYSQIVNDFQKGDIAEGYSVSREKKESFPLTVTSAQKNPTAFYLCASSYDRGYEQYFGPGTRLTVT.

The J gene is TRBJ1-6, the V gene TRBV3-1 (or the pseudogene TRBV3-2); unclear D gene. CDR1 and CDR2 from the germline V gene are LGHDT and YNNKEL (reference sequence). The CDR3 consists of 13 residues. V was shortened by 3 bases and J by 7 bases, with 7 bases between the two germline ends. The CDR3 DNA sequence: TGTGCCAGCAGCCAGGGCAGAAATTCACCCCTCCACTTT. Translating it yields CASSQGRNSPLHF.

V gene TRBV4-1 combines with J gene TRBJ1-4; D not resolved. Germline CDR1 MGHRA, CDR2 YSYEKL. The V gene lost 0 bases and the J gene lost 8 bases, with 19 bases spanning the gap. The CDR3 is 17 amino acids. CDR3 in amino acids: CASSQDVVSGIGEKLFF. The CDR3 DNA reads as TGCGCCAGCAGCCAAGACGTGGTGTCGGGAATAGGGGAAAAACTGTTTTTT.

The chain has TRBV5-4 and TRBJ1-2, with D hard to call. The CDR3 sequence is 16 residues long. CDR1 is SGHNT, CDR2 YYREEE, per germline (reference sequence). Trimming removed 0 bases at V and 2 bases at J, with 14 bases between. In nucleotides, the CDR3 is TGTGCCAGCAGCTTGGCCGCCAATAGTTTCAACTATGGCTACACCTTC. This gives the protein CASSLAANSFNYGYTF.